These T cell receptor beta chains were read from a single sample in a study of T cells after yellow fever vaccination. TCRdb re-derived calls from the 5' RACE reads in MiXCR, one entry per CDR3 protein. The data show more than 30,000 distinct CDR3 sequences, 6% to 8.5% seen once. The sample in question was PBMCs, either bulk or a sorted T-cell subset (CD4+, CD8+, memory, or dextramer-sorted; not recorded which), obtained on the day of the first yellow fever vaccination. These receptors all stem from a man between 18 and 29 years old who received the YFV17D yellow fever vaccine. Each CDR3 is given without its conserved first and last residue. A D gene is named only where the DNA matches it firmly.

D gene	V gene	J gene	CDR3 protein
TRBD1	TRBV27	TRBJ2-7	ASSIGQGAYEQY
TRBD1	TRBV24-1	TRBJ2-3	ATSEDRVADTQY
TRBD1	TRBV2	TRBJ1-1	ASNRGQGTEAF
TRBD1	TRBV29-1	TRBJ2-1	SSRDRGFDNEQF
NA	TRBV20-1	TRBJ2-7	SASQGLEQY
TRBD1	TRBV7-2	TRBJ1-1	ASSLGQGVGYTEAF
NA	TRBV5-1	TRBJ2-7	ASGTTSSSYEQY
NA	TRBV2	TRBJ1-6	ASSVVGGPNSPLH
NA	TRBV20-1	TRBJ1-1	SASRGLLTTEAF
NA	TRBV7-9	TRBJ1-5	ASSVGPGMGQPQH
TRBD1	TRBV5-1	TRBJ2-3	ASMVGTGGTDTQY
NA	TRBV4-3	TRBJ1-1	ASSQGAGWNTEAF
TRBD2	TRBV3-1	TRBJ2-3	ASCPPPGGGVADTQY
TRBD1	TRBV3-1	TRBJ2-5	ASSQDPVGTGGAETQY
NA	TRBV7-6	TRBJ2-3	ASSLGTDTQY
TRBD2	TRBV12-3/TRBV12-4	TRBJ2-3	ASQPQGAGGEDTQY
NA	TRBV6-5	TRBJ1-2	ASSYSNDNGYT
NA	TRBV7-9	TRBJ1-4	ASSLRQANEKLF
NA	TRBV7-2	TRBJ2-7	ASSSQVASKPYEQY
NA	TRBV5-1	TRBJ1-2	ASSLEGTEYGYT
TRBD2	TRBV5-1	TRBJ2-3	ASSQTGGVSTDTQY
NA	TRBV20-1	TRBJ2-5	SAREGSRETQY
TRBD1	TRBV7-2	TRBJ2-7	ASSRTGGSAYEQY
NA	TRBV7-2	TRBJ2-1	ASSKLANEQF
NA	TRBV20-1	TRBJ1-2	SASRPGDNYGYT
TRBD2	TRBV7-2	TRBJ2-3	ASSISGGGVDTQY
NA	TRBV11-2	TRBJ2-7	ASSPLGDTLLGEQY
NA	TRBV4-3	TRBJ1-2	ASSQDLGAGGYT
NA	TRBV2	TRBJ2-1	ASSEWTEDNEQF
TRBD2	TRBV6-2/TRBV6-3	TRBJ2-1	ASKLSGTYNEQF
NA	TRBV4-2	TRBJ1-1	ASSPGLPCGTEAF
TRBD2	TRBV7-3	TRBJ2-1	ASSSSGTSGGNEQF
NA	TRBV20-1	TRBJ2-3	SAREWATDTQY
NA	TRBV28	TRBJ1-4	ASSLPGASEKLF
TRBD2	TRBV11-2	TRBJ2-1	ASSSGLAGGLSVAEQF
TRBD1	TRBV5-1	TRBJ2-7	ASSLGQGFSYEQY
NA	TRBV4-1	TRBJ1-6	ASSRGESSYNSPLH
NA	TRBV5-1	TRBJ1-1	ASSPWVGGEAF
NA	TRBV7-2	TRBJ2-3	ASSLASFQGYTQY
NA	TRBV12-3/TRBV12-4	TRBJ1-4	ASSLALGGLLF
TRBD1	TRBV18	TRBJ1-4	ASSQGQRNEKLF
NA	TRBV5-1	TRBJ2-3	ASNRGGSTDTQY
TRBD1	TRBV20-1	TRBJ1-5	SAIDLGTGNQPQH
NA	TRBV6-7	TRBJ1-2	ASLGRTINYGYT
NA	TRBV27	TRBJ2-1	ASSDGHYNEQF
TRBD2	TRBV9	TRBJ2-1	ASSVGMRGGDSYNEQF
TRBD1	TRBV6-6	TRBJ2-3	ASIRTGGDTQY
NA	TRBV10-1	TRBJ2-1	ASSESLGEGFSEQF
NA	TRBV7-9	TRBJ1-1	ASRNSYGETEAF
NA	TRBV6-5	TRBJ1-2	ASSYLRGDYGYT
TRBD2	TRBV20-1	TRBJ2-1	SARFSYRGVNEQF
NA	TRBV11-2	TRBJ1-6	ASSLAGYYNSPLH
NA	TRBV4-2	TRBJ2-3	ASSQDFGISDTQY
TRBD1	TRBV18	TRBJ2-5	ASSHGQEQETQY
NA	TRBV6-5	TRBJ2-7	ASSYGTPLGEQY
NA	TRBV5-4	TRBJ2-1	ASRPLGSYNEQF
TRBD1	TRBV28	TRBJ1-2	ASSFLSVGTGDAYGYT